A selection of T cell receptor beta chains follows, all from one sample in a study of blood T cell repertoires in COVID-19. The method was immunoSEQ multiplex PCR; TCRdb's version includes in-frame clones alone and lacks a portion of them. Of approximately 430,000 clones in the sample, 75% to 90% were seen once. Sequenced material: peripheral blood. Source of these receptors: a woman aged 25 to 45 with active or convalescent COVID-19. CDR3s include the opening cysteine and the closing phenylalanine or tryptophan. Each record gives: V gene, J gene, CDR3 length, CDR3 protein.

>TRBV10-3|TRBJ1-5|15
CAIQKSGGWRDNGHF
>TRBV28|TRBJ1-1|14
CASSFAGGGTEAFF
>TRBV5-1|TRBJ1-1|14
CASSLWTGNTEAFF
>TRBV4-1|TRBJ1-2|16
CASSQVPQGSSEGYTF
>TRBV11-2|TRBJ1-5|13
CASSSGGNQPQHF
>TRBV5-4|TRBJ2-6|18
CASSLGLAGISGANVLTF
>TRBV5-4|TRBJ1-1|14
CASRSTDMNTEAFF
>TRBV5-6|TRBJ1-1|12
CASSLQNTEAFF
>TRBV2|TRBJ2-3|15
CASSPGLGYTDTQYF
>TRBV27|TRBJ2-5|15
CASSSSGAGQETQYF
>TRBV10-2|TRBJ1-2|14
CASSESGQGYGYTF
>TRBV5-5|TRBJ1-4|15
CASSLVGQGNEKLFF
>TRBV7-2|TRBJ1-1|13
CASSTYSGTEAFF
>TRBV6-5|TRBJ2-1|16
CASSYSYYNSYNEQFF
>TRBV6-5|TRBJ1-1|14
CASSYSPGNAEAFF
>TRBV5-1|TRBJ2-1|17
CASRDTGTGVLYNEQFF
>TRBV10-3|TRBJ1-5|16
CATSQDLNHSNQPQHF
>TRBV11-2|TRBJ2-1|11
CASGGVSEQFF
>TRBV5-4|TRBJ2-2|12
CASSGAAGELFF
>TRBV9|TRBJ2-3|17
CASSVATSGRGIDTQYF
>TRBV6-5|TRBJ1-1|14
CASSSQGYISEAFF
>TRBV7-9|TRBJ2-3|14
CASSPIGSFGTQYF
>TRBV4-2|TRBJ2-1|16
CASSQDRDRAGNEQFF
>TRBV3-1/TRBV3-2|TRBJ2-2|15
CASSQGQSNTGELFF
>TRBV3-1/TRBV3-2|TRBJ2-2|16
CASSHTGQRMTGELFF
>TRBV7-2|TRBJ2-3|14
CASSFRAAIDGQYF
>TRBV5-1|TRBJ2-1|16
CASRSLDSLLIGEQFF
>TRBV2|TRBJ2-2|13
CASRTGNTGELFF
>TRBV10-3|TRBJ2-7|14
CAISELAGAYEQYF
>TRBV10-3|TRBJ2-5|13
CAVGQGPQETQYF
>TRBV27|TRBJ2-2|15
CASSMVTSPAGELFF
>TRBV7-9|TRBJ1-3|13
CASRDSSGNTIYF
>TRBV29-1|TRBJ1-2|12
CSVIPDSYGYTF
>TRBV14|TRBJ2-7|14
CASSQLDRGGEQYF
>TRBV7-9|TRBJ2-2|14
CASSLEQHTGELFF
>TRBV27|TRBJ1-4|15
CASSFSGQGFEKLFF
>TRBV15|TRBJ2-1|17
CATSRRPGTGGFNEQFF
>TRBV10-3|TRBJ1-5|13
CAISRQRDQPQHF
>TRBV10-2|TRBJ1-3|17
CASSERWGGVGGNTIYF
>TRBV6-1|TRBJ1-1|14
CASREGTGLTEAFF
>TRBV10-1|TRBJ1-5|14
CASSEQGEVQPQHF
>TRBV5-1|TRBJ2-1|12
CASSFGNNEQFF
>TRBV6-5|TRBJ1-1|14
CASSFRQRNTEAFF
>TRBV20-1|TRBJ1-2|11
CSARTGGGYTF
>TRBV7-6|TRBJ2-7|15
CASSPGTSVSYEQYF
>TRBV25-1|TRBJ1-2|14
CASRNTGGTYGYTF
>TRBV19|TRBJ2-3|19
CASTPGLAGRVDGTDTQYF
>TRBV6-1|TRBJ1-5|17
CASSGKAGTGSGQPQHF
>TRBV10-1|TRBJ1-1|15
CASSDRQGGNTEAFF
>TRBV5-1|TRBJ2-3|12
CASSLGGDTQYF
>TRBV12-3/TRBV12-4|TRBJ2-7|12
CASSAESYEQYF
>TRBV15|TRBJ1-2|16
CATSRDTGTASYGYTF
>TRBV4-1|TRBJ2-1|16
CASSQPDRGRYNEQFF
>TRBV5-4|TRBJ2-1|15
CASSPRSGTYNEQFF
>TRBV3-1/TRBV3-2|TRBJ1-3|17
CASSQKTGPFSGNTIYF